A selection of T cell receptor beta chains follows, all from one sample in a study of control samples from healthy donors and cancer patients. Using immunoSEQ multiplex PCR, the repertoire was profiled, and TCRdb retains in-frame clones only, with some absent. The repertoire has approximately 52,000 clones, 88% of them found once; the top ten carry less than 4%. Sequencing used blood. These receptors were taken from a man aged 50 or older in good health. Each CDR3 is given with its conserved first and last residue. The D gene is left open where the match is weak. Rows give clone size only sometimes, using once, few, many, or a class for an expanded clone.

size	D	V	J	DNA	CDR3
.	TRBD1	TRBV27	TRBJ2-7	TGTGCCAGCAGTTTATCCGGGACAGGACGATACGAGCAGTACTTC	CASSLSGTGRYEQYF
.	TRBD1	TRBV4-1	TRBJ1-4	TGCGCCAGCAGCCAGGTCGGGACAGCCTTTGAAAAACTGTTTTTT	CASSQVGTAFEKLFF
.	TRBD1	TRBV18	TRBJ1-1	TGTGCCAGCTCACCAGTCAGGGGGCTCACTGAAGCTTTCTTT	CASSPVRGLTEAFF
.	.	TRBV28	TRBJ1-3	TGTGCCAGCATCCCGGGCGGCTCTGGAAACACCATATATTTT	CASIPGGSGNTIYF
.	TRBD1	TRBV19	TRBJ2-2	TGTGCCAGTAGTTCGCGACAGGGGATAAACACCGGGGAGCTGTTTTTT	CASSSRQGINTGELFF
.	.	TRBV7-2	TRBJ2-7	TGTGCCAGCAGCCCGCCCGGCTGGAGCGCCTACGAGCAGTACTTC	CASSPPGWSAYEQYF
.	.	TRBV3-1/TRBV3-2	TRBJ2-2	TGTGCCAGCAGCCAGTCCGCGAGAGTTAACACCGGGGAGCTGTTTTTT	CASSQSARVNTGELFF
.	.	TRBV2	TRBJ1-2	TGTGCCACCTCGTCGCAGGGAAACTATGGCTACACCTTC	CATSSQGNYGYTF
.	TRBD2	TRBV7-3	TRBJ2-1	TGTGCCAGCAGCAGGACTAGCGGGAGTGTTGAGCAGTTCTTC	CASSRTSGSVEQFF
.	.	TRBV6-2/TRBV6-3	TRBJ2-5	TGTGCCAGCAGTTTAGGGGACTCCTGGGGCCAAGAGACCCAGTACTTC	CASSLGDSWGQETQYF
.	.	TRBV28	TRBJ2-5	TGTGCCAGCAGTTCCGGGGGTGAAGAGACCCAGTACTTC	CASSSGGEETQYF
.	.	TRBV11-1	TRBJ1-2	TGTGCCAGCAGCTTAGGGACAGAAGGCTACACCTTC	CASSLGTEGYTF
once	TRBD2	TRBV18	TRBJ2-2	TGTGCCAGCTCACCTAGCGGGCTGAACACCGGGGAGCTGTTTTTT	CASSPSGLNTGELFF
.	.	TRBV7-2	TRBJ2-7	TGTGCCAGCAGCTTCAATTACTACGAGCAGTACTTC	CASSFNYYEQYF
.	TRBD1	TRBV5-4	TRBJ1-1	TGTGCCAGCAGCACTGACAGGGTGAGTTCGGGGGGCACTGAAGCTTTCTTT	CASSTDRVSSGGTEAFF
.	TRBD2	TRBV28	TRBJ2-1	TGTGCCAGCAGTTACGGGACTAGTTATCTCTCCTACAATGAGCAGTTCTTC	CASSYGTSYLSYNEQFF
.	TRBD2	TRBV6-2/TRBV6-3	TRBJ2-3	TGTGCCAGCAGTTACTCCAGCCGACTAGCGGGAGAGGAAGATACGCAGTATTTT	CASSYSSRLAGEEDTQYF
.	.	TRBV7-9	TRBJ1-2	TGTGCCAGCAGCGTGACTGCGGGAGCCTATGGCTACACCTTC	CASSVTAGAYGYTF
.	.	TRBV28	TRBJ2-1	TGTGCCAGCAGGGTCATACTTAGCTCCTACAATGAGCAGTTCTTC	CASRVILSSYNEQFF
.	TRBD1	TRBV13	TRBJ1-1	TGTGCCAGCAGCGACCAGGGACAGGGCCTCACTGAAGCTTTCTTT	CASSDQGQGLTEAFF
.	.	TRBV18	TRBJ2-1	TGTGCCAGCTCACCGGCCTCCCTCCAGACCAATGAGCAGTTCTTC	CASSPASLQTNEQFF
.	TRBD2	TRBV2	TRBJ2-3	TGTGCCAGCAGCCCTCGGGTAGCGGGGTCCACAGATACGCAGTATTTT	CASSPRVAGSTDTQYF
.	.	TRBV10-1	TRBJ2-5	TGCGCCAGCAGTGAGTCACCGACCTTGGGGACCCAGTACTTC	CASSESPTLGTQYF
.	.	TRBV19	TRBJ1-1	TGTGCCAGGACCCGGGACAAGAACACTGAAGCTTTCTTT	CARTRDKNTEAFF